Listed here is a single T cell receptor beta chain. As yet, its antigen is unknown. Assay used: immunoSEQ multiplex PCR; TCRdb lists only in-frame clones, some missing. Among tens of thousands of clones listed, 85% to 90% were seen once. This sample is part of a study of T cell responses to AZD1222 COVID-19 vaccine. Study-level findings and limits: Possibly, clonal diversity was underestimated; donors were largely white British and included more females. Spike regions recognized by vaccine-associated CD4 TCRs spanned the protein, led by 160-218 and 743-854. Vaccination with two AZD1222 doses was followed by a rise in Spike-specific TCR breadth and depth.

The germline CDR1 and CDR2 sequences are SQVTM and ANQGSEA. J gave up 5 bases and V 6 bases, and 8 bases lay outside the gene matches. The CDR3 runs 14 residues. The chain joins TRBV29-1 to TRBJ2-2, with TRBD2 identical over 8 bases. The sequence was collected from an adult in good health. The sample was peripheral blood, taken on day 0 of AZD1222 vaccination. CDR3 nucleotide sequence: TGCAGCGTCCTTTACTCGGGGGGGACCGGGGAGCTGTTTTTT. Residues: CSVLYSGGTGELFF.